This T cell receptor beta chain was recorded in a study of cytomegalovirus exposure and HLA in healthy donors. V lost 5 bases, J lost 2 bases, and 4 bases stayed unmatched. The CDR3 has 14 residues. Germline CDR1 reads MNHEY; CDR2 reads SVGAGI. A multiplex PCR was run with 60 Vbeta primers and 13 Jbeta primers. The assay was immunoSEQ multiplex PCR, and TCRdb's table has in-frame clones only and misses some. Here the sample spans about 90,000 clones, approximately 84% being singletons. Sequencing was carried out using PBMCs. This TCR came from a man between 18 and 35 years old in good health and CMV-seronegative. The chain combines TRBV6-5 with TRBJ2-7, with 9 nucleotides matching TRBD1. The CDR3 DNA is TGTGCCAGCAGTCCCGGGACAGGGCCCTACGAGCAGTACTTC. This gives the protein CASSPGTGPYEQYF.